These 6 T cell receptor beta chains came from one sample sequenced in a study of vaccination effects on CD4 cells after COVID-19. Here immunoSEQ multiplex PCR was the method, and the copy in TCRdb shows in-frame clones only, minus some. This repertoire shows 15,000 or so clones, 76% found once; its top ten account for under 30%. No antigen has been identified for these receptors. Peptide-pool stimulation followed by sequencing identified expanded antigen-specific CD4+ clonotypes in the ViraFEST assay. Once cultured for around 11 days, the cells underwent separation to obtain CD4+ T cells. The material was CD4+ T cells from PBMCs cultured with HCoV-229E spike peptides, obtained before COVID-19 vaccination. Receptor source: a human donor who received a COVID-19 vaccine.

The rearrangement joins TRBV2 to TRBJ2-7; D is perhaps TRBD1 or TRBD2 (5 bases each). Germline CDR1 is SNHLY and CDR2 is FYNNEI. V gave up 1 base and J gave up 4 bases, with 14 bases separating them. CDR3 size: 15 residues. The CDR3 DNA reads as TGTGCCAGCAGTGAAGAGCGGCAGGGCGGGTACGAGCAGTACTTC. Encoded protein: CASSEERQGGYEQYF.

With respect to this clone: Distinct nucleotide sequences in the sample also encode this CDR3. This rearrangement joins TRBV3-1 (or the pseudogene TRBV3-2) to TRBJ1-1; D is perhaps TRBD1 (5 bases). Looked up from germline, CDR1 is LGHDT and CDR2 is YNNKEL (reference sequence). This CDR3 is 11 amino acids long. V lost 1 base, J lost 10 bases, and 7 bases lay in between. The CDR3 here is CASSQAGGAFF. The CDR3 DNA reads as TGTGCCAGCAGCCAAGCCGGGGGAGCTTTCTTT.

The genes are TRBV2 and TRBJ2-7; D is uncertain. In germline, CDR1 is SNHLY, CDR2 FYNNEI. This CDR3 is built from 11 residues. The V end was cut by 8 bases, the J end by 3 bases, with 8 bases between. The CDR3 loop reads CASGPLYEQYF. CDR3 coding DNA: TGTGCCAGCGGCCCCCTCTACGAGCAGTACTTC.

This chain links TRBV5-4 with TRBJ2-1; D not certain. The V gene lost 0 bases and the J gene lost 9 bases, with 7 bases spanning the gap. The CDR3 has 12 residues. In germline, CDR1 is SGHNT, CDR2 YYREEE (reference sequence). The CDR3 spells CASSLGWGEQFF. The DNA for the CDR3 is TGTGCCAGCAGCTTGGGCTGGGGTGAGCAGTTCTTC. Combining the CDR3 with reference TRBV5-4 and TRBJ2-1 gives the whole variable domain ETGVTQSPTHLIKTRGQQVTLRCSSQSGHNTVSWYQQALGQGPQFIFQYYREEENGRGNFPPRFSGLQFPNYSSELNVNALELDDSALYLCASSLGWGEQFFGPGTRLTVL.

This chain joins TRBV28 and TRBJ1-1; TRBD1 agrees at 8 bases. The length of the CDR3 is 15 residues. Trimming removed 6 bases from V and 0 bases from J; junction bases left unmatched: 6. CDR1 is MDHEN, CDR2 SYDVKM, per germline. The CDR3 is CASRRDRRMNTEAFF. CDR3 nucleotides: TGTGCCAGCAGAAGGGACAGGCGCATGAACACTGAAGCTTTCTTT.

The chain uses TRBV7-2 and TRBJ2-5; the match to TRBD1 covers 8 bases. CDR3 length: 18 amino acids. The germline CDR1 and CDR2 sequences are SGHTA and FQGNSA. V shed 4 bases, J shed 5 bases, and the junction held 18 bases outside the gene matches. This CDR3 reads CASSSPDRGDIWSETQYF. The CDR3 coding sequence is TGTGCCAGCAGCTCCCCAGACAGGGGTGACATTTGGAGTGAGACCCAGTACTTC.